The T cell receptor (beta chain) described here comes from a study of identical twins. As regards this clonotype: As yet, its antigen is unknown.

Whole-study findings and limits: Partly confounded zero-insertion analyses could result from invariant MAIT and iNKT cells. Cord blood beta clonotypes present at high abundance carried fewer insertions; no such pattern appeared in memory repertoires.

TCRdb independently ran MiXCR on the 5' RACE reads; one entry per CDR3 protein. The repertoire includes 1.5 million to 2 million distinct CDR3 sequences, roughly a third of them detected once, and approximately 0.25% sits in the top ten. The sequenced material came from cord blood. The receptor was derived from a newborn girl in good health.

Here the CDR3 reads CASSSIRRGRDYNEQFF. The CDR3 nucleotides read TGTGCCAGCAGCTCTATTCGCCGCGGGAGGGACTACAATGAGCAGTTCTTC. The V call is TRBV7-2, the J call TRBJ2-1; 9 nucleotides match TRBD2. J lost 3 bases, V lost 4 bases, and 10 bases had no gene match. Germline values: CDR1 SGHTA, CDR2 FQGNSA. This CDR3 has 17 residues.